This T cell receptor beta chain was identified in a study of blood T cells in healthy people across ages. Whole-study results and caveats: Strong correlation was found linking TCR beta diversity to naive T cell percentage. Naive CD4+ cells and diversity were both higher in long-lived donors than in aged donors.

CDR3 length: 15 residues. After removal of 3 bases from V and 5 bases from J, the junction contained 3 bases not matched to a gene. This clonotype was detected ten times or more. Its specificity is not known. It was with a sample-barcoded 5' primer and a J-beta primer mix that a second PCR of roughly 6 to 11 cycles was run. Sequencing recovered at least 2.5 million CDR3-containing paired-end reads from each sample. TCRdb reprocessed the 5' RACE reads via MiXCR and lists one record per CDR3 protein. The data hold 650,000 to 1,000,000 distinct CDR3 sequences, with 36% observed a single time. The receptor's source is a man in his late teens or twenties in good health. Material: blood. The genes are TRBV12-3 or TRBV12-4 and TRBJ2-3; 12 nucleotides match TRBD1. CDR3 DNA sequence: TGTGCCAGCAGTTTGGGACAGGGGGCGAGAGATACGCAGTATTTT. Translation: CASSLGQGARDTQYF.